This section outlines one T cell receptor beta chain sequence together with its context. No antigen is known for it. This sequence may be a read error, since a much larger clone differs from it by one base. Alongside a J-beta primer mix, a sample-barcoded 5' primer served in a second PCR lasting about 7 to 11 cycles. With 12 random nucleotides, a template-switch adaptor tagged each individual cDNA molecule. TCRdb analysed the 5' RACE reads with MiXCR anew, one entry per CDR3 protein. The sample lists about 1,800,000 distinct CDR3 sequences, over 25% occurring once. The data were obtained in a study of blood T cells in healthy people across ages. Study-wide points: Observed TCR beta diversity showed a strong correlation with the percentage of naive T cells as measured by flow cytometry.

The germline V gene encodes CDR1 SQVTM and CDR2 ANQGSEA. The CDR3 consists of 11 residues. The sequenced material came from blood. This chain uses TRBV29-1 with TRBJ1-4, with D uncertain. The sequence came from a woman aged 25 to 39 in good health. The CDR3 DNA is TGCAGCGCGCAGGAAAATGAAAAACGGTTTTTT. Translation gives CSAQENEKRFF.